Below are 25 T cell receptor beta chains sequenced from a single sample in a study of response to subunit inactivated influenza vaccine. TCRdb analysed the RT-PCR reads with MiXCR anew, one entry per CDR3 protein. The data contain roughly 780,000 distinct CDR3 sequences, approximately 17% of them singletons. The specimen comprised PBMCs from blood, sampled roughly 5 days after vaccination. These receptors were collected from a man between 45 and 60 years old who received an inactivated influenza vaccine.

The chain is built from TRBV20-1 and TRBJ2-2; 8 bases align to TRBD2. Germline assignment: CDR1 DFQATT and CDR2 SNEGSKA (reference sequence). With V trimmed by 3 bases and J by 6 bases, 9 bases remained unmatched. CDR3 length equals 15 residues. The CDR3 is CSASRRGRPPGELFF. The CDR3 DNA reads TGCAGTGCTAGTAGGCGCGGGAGGCCCCCCGGGGAGCTGTTTTTT.

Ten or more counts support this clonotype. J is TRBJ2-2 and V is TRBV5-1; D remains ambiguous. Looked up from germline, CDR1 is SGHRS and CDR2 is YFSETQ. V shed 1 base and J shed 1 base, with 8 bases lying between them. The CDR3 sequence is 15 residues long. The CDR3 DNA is TGCGCCAGCAGCTTGCGTGCTGGGAACACCGGGGAGCTGTTTTTT. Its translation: CASSLRAGNTGELFF.

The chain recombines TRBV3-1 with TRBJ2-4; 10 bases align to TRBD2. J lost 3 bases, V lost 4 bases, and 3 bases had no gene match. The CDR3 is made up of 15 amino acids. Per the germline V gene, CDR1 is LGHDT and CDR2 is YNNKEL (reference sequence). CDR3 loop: CASSLLAGVKNIQYF. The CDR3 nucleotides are TGTGCCAGCAGCCTCCTAGCGGGAGTCAAAAACATTCAGTACTTC.

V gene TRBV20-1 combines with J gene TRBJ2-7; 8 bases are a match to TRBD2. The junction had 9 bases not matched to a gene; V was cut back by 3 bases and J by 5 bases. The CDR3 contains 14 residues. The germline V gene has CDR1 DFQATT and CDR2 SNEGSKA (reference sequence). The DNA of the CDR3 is TGCAGTGCTAGGTCTGTGCGGGGGGTAAACGAGCAGTACTTC. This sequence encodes CSARSVRGVNEQYF.

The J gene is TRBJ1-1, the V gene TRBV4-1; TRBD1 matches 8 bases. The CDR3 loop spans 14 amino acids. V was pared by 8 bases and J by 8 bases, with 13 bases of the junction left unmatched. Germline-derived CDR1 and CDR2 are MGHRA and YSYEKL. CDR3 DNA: TGCGCCAGCGGCCGGACAGGGTTGACGGGGGAAGCTTTCTTT. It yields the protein CASGRTGLTGEAFF.

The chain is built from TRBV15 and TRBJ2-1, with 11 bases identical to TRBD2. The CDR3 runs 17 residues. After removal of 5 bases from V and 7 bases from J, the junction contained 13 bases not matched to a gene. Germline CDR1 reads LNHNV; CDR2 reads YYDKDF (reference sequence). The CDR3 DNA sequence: TGTGCCACCAGCGGCCCGTCGAATAGCGGGAGGGGGAATGAGCAGTTCTTC. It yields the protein CATSGPSNSGRGNEQFF.

The CDR3 DNA reads as TGCAGTGCTAGAGATGAGGCCTCATGGCGGAGGTACTCCTACGAGCAGTACTTC. Residues: CSARDEASWRRYSYEQYF. The rearrangement uses TRBV20-1 and TRBJ2-7; a possible D gene is TRBD2 (5 bases). The CDR3 is made up of 18 amino acids. Germline V gene data show CDR1 as DFQATT and CDR2 as SNEGSKA (reference sequence). V shed 0 bases and J shed 0 bases, with 21 bases lying between them.

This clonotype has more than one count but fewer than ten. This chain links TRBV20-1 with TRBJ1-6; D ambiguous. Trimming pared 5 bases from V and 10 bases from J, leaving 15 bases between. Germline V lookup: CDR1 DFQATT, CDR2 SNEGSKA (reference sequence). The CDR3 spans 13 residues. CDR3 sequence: CSALWAEGSPLHF. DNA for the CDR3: TGCAGTGCTCTTTGGGCCGAAGGCTCACCCCTCCACTTT.

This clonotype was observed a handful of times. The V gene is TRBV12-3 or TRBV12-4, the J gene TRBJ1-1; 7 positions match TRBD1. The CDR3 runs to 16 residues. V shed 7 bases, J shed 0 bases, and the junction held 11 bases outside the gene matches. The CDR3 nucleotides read TGTGCCAGCAAGGGGAGGACAGGATCCATGAACACTGAAGCTTTCTTT. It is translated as CASKGRTGSMNTEAFF.

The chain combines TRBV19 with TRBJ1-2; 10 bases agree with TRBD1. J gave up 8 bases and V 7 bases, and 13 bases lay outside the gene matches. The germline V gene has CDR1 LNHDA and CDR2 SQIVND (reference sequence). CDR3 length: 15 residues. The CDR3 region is CASNPTGQGGEGYTF. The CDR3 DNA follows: TGTGCCAGTAACCCTACCGGACAGGGGGGAGAGGGCTACACCTTC.

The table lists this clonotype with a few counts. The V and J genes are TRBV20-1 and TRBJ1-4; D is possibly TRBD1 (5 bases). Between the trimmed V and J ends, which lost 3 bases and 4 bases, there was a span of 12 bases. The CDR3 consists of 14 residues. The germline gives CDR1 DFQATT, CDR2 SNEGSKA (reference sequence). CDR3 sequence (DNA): TGCAGTGCTAGGATCGGGGCTTATAATGAAAAACTGTTTTTT. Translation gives CSARIGAYNEKLFF.

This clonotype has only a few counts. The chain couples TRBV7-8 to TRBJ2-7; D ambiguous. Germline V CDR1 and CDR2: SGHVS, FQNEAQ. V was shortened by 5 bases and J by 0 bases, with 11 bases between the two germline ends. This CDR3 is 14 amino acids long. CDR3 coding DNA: TGTGCCAGCAGCCCCCAATCCCGCTCCTACGAGCAGTACTTC. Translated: CASSPQSRSYEQYF.

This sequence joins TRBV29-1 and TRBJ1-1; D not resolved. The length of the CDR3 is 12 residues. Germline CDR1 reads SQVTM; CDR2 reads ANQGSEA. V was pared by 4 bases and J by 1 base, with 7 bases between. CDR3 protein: CSVVRSNTEAFF. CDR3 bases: TGCAGCGTTGTCAGATCGAACACTGAAGCTTTCTTT.

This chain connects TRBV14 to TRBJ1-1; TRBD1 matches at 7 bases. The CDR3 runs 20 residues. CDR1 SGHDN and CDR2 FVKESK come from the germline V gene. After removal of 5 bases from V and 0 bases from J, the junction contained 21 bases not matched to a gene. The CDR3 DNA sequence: TGTGCCAGCAGCACCTACGACTTATTTAGGGGCGACAGGGTGAACACTGAAGCTTTCTTT. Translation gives CASSTYDLFRGDRVNTEAFF.

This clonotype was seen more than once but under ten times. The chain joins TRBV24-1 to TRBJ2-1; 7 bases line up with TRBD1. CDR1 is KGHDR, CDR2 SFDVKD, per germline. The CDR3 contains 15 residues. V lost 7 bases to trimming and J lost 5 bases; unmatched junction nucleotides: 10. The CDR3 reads CATRDPGQQNNEQFF. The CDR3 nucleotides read TGTGCCACCAGGGACCCGGGACAGCAAAACAATGAGCAGTTCTTC.

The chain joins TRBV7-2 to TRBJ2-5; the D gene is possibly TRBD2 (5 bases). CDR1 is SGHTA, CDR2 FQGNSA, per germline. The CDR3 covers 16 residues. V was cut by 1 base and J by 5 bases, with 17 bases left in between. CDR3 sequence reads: CASSLVSSLAGETQYF. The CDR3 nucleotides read TGTGCCAGCAGCTTAGTCTCAAGTCTAGCCGGGGAGACCCAGTACTTC.

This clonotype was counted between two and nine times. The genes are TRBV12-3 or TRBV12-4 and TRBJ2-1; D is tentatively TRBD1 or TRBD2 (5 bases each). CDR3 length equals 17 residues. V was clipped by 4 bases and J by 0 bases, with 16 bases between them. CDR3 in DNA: TGTGCCAGCAGTTCCCCCACTGCAGGGAGCTCCTACAATGAGCAGTTCTTC. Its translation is CASSSPTAGSSYNEQFF.

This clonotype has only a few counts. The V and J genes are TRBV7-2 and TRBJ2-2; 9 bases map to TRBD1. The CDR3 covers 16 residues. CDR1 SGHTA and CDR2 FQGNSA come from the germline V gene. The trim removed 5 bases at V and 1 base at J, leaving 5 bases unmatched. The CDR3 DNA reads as TGTGCCAGCAGCAAGACAGGGGGTATGAACACCGGGGAGCTGTTTTTT. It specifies CASSKTGGMNTGELFF.

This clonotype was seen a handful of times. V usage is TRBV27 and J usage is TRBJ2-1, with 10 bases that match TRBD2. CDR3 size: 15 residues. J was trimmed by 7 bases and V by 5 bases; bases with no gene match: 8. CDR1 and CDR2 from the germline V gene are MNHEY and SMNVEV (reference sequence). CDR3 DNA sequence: TGTGCCAGCAGTACTCCTAGCGGGGGTAGGAATGAGCAGTTCTTC. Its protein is CASSTPSGGRNEQFF.

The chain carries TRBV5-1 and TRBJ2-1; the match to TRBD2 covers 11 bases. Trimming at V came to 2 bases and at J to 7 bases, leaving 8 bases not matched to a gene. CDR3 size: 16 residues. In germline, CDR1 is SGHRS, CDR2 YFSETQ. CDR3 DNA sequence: TGCGCCAGCAGCTTACCCGCCCTAGCGGGAGGTAATGAGCAGTTCTTC. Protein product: CASSLPALAGGNEQFF.

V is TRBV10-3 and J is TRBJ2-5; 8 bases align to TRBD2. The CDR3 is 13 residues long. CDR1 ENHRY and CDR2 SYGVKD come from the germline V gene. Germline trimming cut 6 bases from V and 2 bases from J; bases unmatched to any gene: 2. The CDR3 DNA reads TGTGCCATCAGAATAGCGGGACAAGAGACCCAGTACTTC. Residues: CAIRIAGQETQYF.

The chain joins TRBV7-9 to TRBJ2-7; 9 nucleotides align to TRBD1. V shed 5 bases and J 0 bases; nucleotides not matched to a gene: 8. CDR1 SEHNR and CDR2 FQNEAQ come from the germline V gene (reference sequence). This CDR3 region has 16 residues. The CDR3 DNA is TGTGCCAGCAGCCGCGAGGGACAGGGTAGCTCCTACGAGCAGTACTTC. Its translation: CASSREGQGSSYEQYF.

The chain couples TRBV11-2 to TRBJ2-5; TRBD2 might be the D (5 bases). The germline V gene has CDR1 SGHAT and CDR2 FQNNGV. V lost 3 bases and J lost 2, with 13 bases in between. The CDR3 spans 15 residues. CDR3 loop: CASSFELGKQETQYF. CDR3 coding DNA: TGTGCCAGCAGCTTCGAACTAGGGAAACAAGAGACCCAGTACTTC.

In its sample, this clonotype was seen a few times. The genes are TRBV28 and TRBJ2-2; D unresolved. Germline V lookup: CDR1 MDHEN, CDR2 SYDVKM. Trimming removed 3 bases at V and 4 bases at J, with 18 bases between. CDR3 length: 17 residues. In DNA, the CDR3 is TGTGCCAGCAGTTTTCCCTTAAGGGTCGTTGGCACCGGGGAGCTGTTTTTT. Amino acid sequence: CASSFPLRVVGTGELFF.

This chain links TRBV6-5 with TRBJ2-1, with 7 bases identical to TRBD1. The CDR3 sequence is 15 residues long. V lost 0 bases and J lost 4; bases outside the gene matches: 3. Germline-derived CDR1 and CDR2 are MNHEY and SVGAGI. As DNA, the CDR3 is TGTGCCAGCAGTTACTCGAGGGGGCTATACAATGAGCAGTTCTTC. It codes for CASSYSRGLYNEQFF.